This T cell receptor beta chain came from a study of blood T cell repertoires in COVID-19. Study as a whole: Whether acute or convalescent, the COVID-19 samples came from the United States, Italy and Spain. PBMCs, B-cell-depleted T cells, or T cells provided the cDNA or gDNA that made up the material.

Authors' analysis steps: How many nucleated cells were present was estimated from reference gene primer amplification. Generated by immunoSEQ multiplex PCR, the TCRdb table keeps only in-frame clones and is missing some. For V, J and clone size, that table is used; D and trimming come from the DNA. The data show approximately 200,000 clones, about 80% seen once. Losses at the gene ends were 5 bases for V and 2 bases for J; bases not matched to a gene: 8. The CDR3 consists of 17 residues. Germline CDR1 and CDR2: PRHDT and FYEKMQ (reference sequence). V and J are TRBV13 and TRBJ2-6; TRBD2 agrees at 8 bases. Source material: peripheral blood. This clonotype originated in a woman in her 30s who had recovered from COVID-19. The CDR3 is CASSPFWRGAGANVLTF. The CDR3 DNA reads TGTGCCAGCAGCCCTTTTTGGCGGGGGGCTGGGGCCAACGTCCTGACTTTC.